This TCR beta chain comes out of a study of identical twins (TCRdb year 2016). The study in broad terms: TCR alpha and beta repertoires from monozygotic twins, unrelated adults of various ages and cord blood were deep-sequenced to test whether fetal clonotypes persist. To rule out contamination, replicate twin experiments were performed at different times with different library preparation protocols. Findings and caveats that apply to the study as a whole: Out-of-frame TCR alpha sharing in monozygotic twins was systematically underestimated by recombination models, whereas sharing between unrelated individuals was in agreement with the recombination models. Abundant cord blood beta clonotypes had fewer insertions, young adult naive repertoires showed a similar but weaker trend, and memory repertoires showed no such trend. Because the same donors could not be followed over many years, the conclusions depended on cross-sectional statistical analysis. Compared with coincidental sharing between unrelated individuals, out-of-frame TCR alpha sequences shared between twins showed an excess of sequences with low generation probability. The excess sharing between twins in beta out-of-frame sequences was weaker because fewer shared sequences reduced the signal-to-noise ratio. Zero-insertion analyses could be partly confounded by invariant T cells such as MAIT and iNKT, although diverse VJ usage argued against such confounding for most clonotypes.

This clonotype was seen repeatedly, ten times or more. Its specific antigen is unknown. One junction end disagrees with the germline gene, perhaps due to a read error. The library was obtained by 5' RACE. Data came from an Illumina HiSeq 2000. Template switching introduced a universal primer binding site; the final cDNA contained a unique molecular identifier, enabling accurate counting of TCR cDNA molecules. First-strand cDNA for TCR alpha and beta chains was synthesized from specific primers in the conserved constant-segment region. To control for contamination, every cDNA library was double barcoded, receiving both a SMART-Mk sample barcode and Illumina barcodes. TruSeq adapter sequences and Illumina sample barcodes were added in two successive PCR steps. The Illumina HiSeq platform was used with custom primers to sequence TCR alpha and beta cDNA libraries. Processing in the source paper ran as follows. Unique molecular identifiers were extracted from raw reads with MiGEC, and CDR3 positions were determined with MiXCR. For each individual, recombination models were inferred using an EM algorithm with the repgenHMM and IGoR tools. Shared clonotype analysis was performed with the tcR package in R, normalizing sharing by the product of cloneset sizes. Out-of-frame nonproductive sequences were analyzed to study raw recombination free of thymic and clonal selection effects. TCRdb itself trimmed the public reads at Q25 with fastp, ran MiXCR and retained productive beta chains. Entries are consolidated by CDR3 protein sequence, retaining the most common genes and DNA. The V and J calls come from TCRdb's annotation, not from the publication. In all, the sample holds 200,000 to 250,000 distinct CDR3 sequences, and roughly 7.5% of those were seen once. The leading ten clones occupy just under 2% of the sample.

The CDR3 goes from the cysteine to the phenylalanine over 15 residues. Of the read, only the CDR3 DNA is kept; its 45 bases are in frame from base 1. CDR1 and CDR2 are drawn from the germline V gene (reference sequence): SSHAT, FNYEAQ. Only healthy Caucasian donors were included. The twin cohort comprised three pairs of female monozygotic twins, all aged about 18 to 29 years. Miltenyi CD45RO+ enrichment and human naive T-cell isolation kits were used to isolate memory (CD45RO+) and naive T cells from PBMC. This sample was also put to use in a study of yellow fever vaccine responses in identical twins. According to the second study: According to the authors, the vaccine-induced T cell response in identical twins seemed to be partly convergent and partly specific to each individual. In the study, vaccine-responding T cell clones were precisely tracked in identical twins.

The receptor chain draws on TRBV7-7 and TRBJ2-3, with the D gene not confidently named. Material for sequencing was memory (CD45RO+) T cells sorted from blood. The sample's cell subset or site label, in plain terms: CD45RO+ enriched T cells. The clonotype originates from a woman under 30 in good health. The CDR3 sequence is CASSLGVSVTDTQYF. Here is the DNA: TGTGCTAGCAGCTTAGGAGTCTCAGTAACAGATACGCAGTATTTT.